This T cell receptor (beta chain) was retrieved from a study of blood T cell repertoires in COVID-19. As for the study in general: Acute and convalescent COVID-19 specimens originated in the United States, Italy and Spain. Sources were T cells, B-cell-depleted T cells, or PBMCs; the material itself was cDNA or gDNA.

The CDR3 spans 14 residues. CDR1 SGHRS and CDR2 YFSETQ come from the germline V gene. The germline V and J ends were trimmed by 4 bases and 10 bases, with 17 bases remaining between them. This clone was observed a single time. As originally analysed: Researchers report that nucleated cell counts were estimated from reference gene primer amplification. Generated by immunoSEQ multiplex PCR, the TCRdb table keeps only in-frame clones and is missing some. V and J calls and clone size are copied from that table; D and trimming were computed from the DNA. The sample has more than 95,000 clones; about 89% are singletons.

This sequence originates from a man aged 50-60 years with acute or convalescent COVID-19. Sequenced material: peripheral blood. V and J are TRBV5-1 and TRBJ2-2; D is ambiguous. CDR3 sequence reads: CASSAQPGSQELFF. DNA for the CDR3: TGCGCCAGCAGCGCGCAACCGGGTTCTCAGGAGCTGTTTTTT.